These 22 T cell receptor beta chains originate from one sample sequenced in a study of PD-1 blockade in classical Hodgkin lymphoma. Brentuximab vedotin exposure varied, and every patient relapsed after autologous stem cell transplantation. Profiling relied on immunoSEQ multiplex PCR, and the TCRdb table lists in-frame clones only, not all of them. The profile shows about 110,000 clones, roughly nine tenths of them singletons. The material was peripheral blood mononuclear cells (PBMCs), obtained before the second cycle of nivolumab. The source is a human donor with classical Hodgkin lymphoma.

The chain's CDR3 is CASSRARGRALTDTQYF. The CDR3 region has the DNA TGTGCCAGCAGCCGAGCACGGGGGAGGGCCCTGACAGATACGCAGTATTTT. This rearrangement joins TRBV5-4 to TRBJ2-3; 7 bases align to TRBD2. The CDR3 extends over 17 amino acids. V trimming: 4 bases; J trimming: 3 bases; junction bases outside the gene matches: 14. Germline V gene sequence: CDR1 SGHNT, CDR2 YYREEE (reference sequence).

The gene calls are TRBV10-3 and TRBJ2-3; no firm D call. The CDR3 runs to 13 residues. Germline V gene lookup returns CDR1 ENHRY and CDR2 SYGVKD. Trimming removed 2 bases at V and 1 base at J, with 4 bases between. The CDR3 bases are TGTGCCATCAGTGAGGCGGGCACAGATACGCAGTATTTT. Translating it yields CAISEAGTDTQYF.

The rearrangement links TRBV4-1 to TRBJ2-2; D might be TRBD1 or TRBD2, each matching 5 bases. In germline, CDR1 is MGHRA, CDR2 YSYEKL. The V end lost 1 base, the J end lost 6 bases, and 18 bases lay between the germline ends. CDR3 length: 17 residues. DNA for the CDR3: TGCGCCAGCAGCCAAGTCGATATGGGGGTGGTGGCCGGGGAGCTGTTTTTT. Translation: CASSQVDMGVVAGELFF.

This chain connects TRBV6-1 to TRBJ2-1, with 7 bases lining up with TRBD2. V dropped 0 bases and J dropped 0; count of bases not matched to a gene: 5. CDR1 is MNHNS and CDR2 is SASEGT in the germline V gene. This CDR3 is built from 17 residues. This CDR3 is CASSEAPRGSSYNEQFF. In DNA, the CDR3 is TGTGCCAGCAGTGAAGCACCCCGCGGGAGCTCCTACAATGAGCAGTTCTTC.

This sequence joins TRBV27 and TRBJ1-2; TRBD1 matches 7 bases. J lost 8 bases, V lost 5 bases, and 11 bases had no gene match. Germline assignment: CDR1 MNHEY and CDR2 SMNVEV (reference sequence). The CDR3 spans 14 residues. Written as DNA, the CDR3 is TGTGCCAGCAGTCTAGCCGGGACAGTGGGGGGCTACACCTTC. Amino acids: CASSLAGTVGGYTF.

The V call is TRBV12-5, the J call TRBJ2-1, with 11 bases matching TRBD2. Germline V gene lookup returns CDR1 LGHNT and CDR2 FRNRAP. V trimming: 3 bases; J trimming: 9 bases; junction bases outside the gene matches: 22. The CDR3 consists of 20 residues. CDR3 bases: TGTGCTAGTGGTTTTCCCCACCCTAGCGGGGGGAGGGTCGTGGTGGGTGAGCAGTTCTTC. Residues: CASGFPHPSGGRVVVGEQFF.

The chain carries TRBV6-5 and TRBJ2-2, with 11 bases matching TRBD2. The CDR3 contains 15 residues. Germline V gives CDR1 MNHEY, CDR2 SVGAGI. V lost 7 bases, J lost 8 bases, and 9 bases stayed unmatched. CDR3 sequence reads: CASKPGTSGFGELFF. CDR3 sequence (DNA): TGTGCCAGCAAACCCGGGACTAGCGGCTTTGGGGAGCTGTTTTTT.

J is TRBJ1-1 and V is TRBV7-9; 8 bases agree with TRBD1. Unmatched junction bases numbered 6, after V lost 2 bases and J lost 1 base. From germline, CDR1 is SEHNR and CDR2 FQNEAQ (reference sequence). This CDR3 region has 16 residues. The DNA for the CDR3 is TGTGCCAGCAGCTTACCATCAGGGGGCGAGAACACTGAAGCTTTCTTT. It specifies CASSLPSGGENTEAFF.

The chain is built from TRBV5-1 and TRBJ2-1; 9 bases align to TRBD2. Germline CDR1 is SGHRS and CDR2 is YFSETQ. This CDR3 region has 16 residues. V lost 6 bases and J lost 5; bases outside the gene matches: 12. In nucleotides, the CDR3 is TGCGCCAGCAAACCCACTAGCGGGCTCAACAACAATGAGCAGTTCTTC. Translation: CASKPTSGLNNNEQFF.

The chain joins TRBV11-3 to TRBJ1-1; weak D call: TRBD1 (6 bases). Germline CDR1 reads SGHNT; CDR2 reads YENEEA. With 1 base removed from V and 1 base from J, the gap between germline ends came to 10 bases. CDR3 length: 15 residues. The CDR3 protein is CASSLGGGTNTEAFF. The CDR3 DNA follows: TGTGCCAGCAGCTTAGGGGGGGGCACGAACACTGAAGCTTTCTTT.

This chain joins TRBV18 and TRBJ1-3; D ambiguous. In germline, CDR1 is KGHSH, CDR2 LQKENI. CDR3 length: 15 amino acids. Trimming pared 0 bases from V and 0 bases from J, leaving 6 bases between. The chain's CDR3 is CASSPPANSGNTIYF. The CDR3 DNA is TGTGCCAGCTCACCACCGGCGAACTCTGGAAACACCATATATTTT.

This chain connects TRBV23-1 to TRBJ2-7; 8 bases agree with TRBD1. TRBV23-1 is treated as an ORF (open reading frame) with a function not yet certain. This CDR3 is 13 amino acids long. Trimming at V came to 10 bases and at J to 2 bases, leaving 7 bases not matched to a gene. The CDR3 loop is CATDRGTPYEQYF. The CDR3 DNA reads as TGCGCCACAGACAGGGGCACCCCCTACGAGCAGTACTTC.

The rearrangement links TRBV27 to TRBJ2-7; a possible D gene is TRBD2 (5 bases). The germline V gene encodes CDR1 MNHEY and CDR2 SMNVEV (reference sequence). Trimming took off 6 bases at V and 6 bases at J, with 24 bases between the two ends. The CDR3 is 16 amino acids. The CDR3: CASSPLPGVGVLEQYF. CDR3 bases: TGTGCCAGCAGCCCTCTCCCCGGGGTTGGAGTCCTCGAGCAGTACTTC.

The rearrangement joins TRBV2 to TRBJ1-5; maybe TRBD1 (5 bases). Trimming removed 4 bases from V and 5 bases from J, with 12 bases in between. This CDR3 region has 14 residues. CDR1 and CDR2 (germline): SNHLY, FYNNEI. CDR3: CASSGDGRDQPQHF. The DNA for the CDR3 is TGTGCCAGCAGTGGGGACGGCCGGGATCAGCCCCAGCATTTT.

This clone was detected only once. The CDR3 nucleotides read TGTGCCAGTAGTAACCGGGACAGGGGTTCAGATACGCAGTATTTT. Translating gives CASSNRDRGSDTQYF. The V call is TRBV19, the J call TRBJ2-3, with TRBD1 matching over 10 bases. The CDR3 totals 15 residues. Unmatched junction bases numbered 5, after V lost 4 bases and J lost 4 bases. CDR1 is LNHDA and CDR2 is SQIVND in the germline V gene (reference sequence). Drawing the rest from reference TRBV19 and TRBJ2-3, the complete variable domain is DGGITQSPKYLFRKEGQNVTLSCEQNLNHDAMYWYRQDPGQGLRLIYYSQIVNDFQKGDIAEGYSVSREKKESFPLTVTSAQKNPTAFYLCASSNRDRGSDTQYFGPGTRLTVL.

Only one count was recorded for this clone. This rearrangement joins TRBV23-1 to TRBJ2-7; TRBD1 is a possible D gene (5 bases). TRBV23-1 is sorted into the ORF group, with uncertain function. Trimming shortened V by 10 bases and J by 4 bases, and 17 bases separated the two germline ends. The CDR3 contains 13 residues. The CDR3 protein is CATPIRGAYEQYF. The CDR3 nucleotides read TGCGCCACCCCCATTAGGGGCGCGTACGAGCAGTACTTC.

This chain links TRBV13 with TRBJ2-2; unclear D gene. V dropped 2 bases and J dropped 5 bases, with 3 bases sitting between them. This CDR3 contains 12 residues. Germline V gene sequence: CDR1 PRHDT, CDR2 FYEKMQ (reference sequence). The CDR3 spells CASSLSTGELFF. CDR3 sequence (DNA): TGTGCCAGCAGCTTATCAACCGGGGAGCTGTTTTTT.

The DNA of the CDR3 is TGTGCCAGCAGTTGGGAGAGGAGGGAGACCCAGTACTTC. This sequence encodes CASSWERRETQYF. J is TRBJ2-5 and V is TRBV14; D might be TRBD2 (5 bases). Germline V lookup: CDR1 SGHDN, CDR2 FVKESK. This CDR3 contains 13 residues. The germline V and J ends were trimmed by 6 bases and 5 bases, with 13 bases remaining between them.

The chain uses TRBV7-2 and TRBJ2-1, with 12 bases matching TRBD2. The V gene's germline CDR1 is SGHTA and CDR2 FQGNSA. J lost 5 bases, V lost 3 bases, and 2 bases had no gene match. This CDR3 contains 15 residues. CDR3 in amino acids: CASSLTSGSHNEQFF. CDR3 bases: TGTGCCAGCAGCTTGACTAGCGGGAGTCACAATGAGCAGTTCTTC.

This clone was counted only a few times. This chain links TRBV19 with TRBJ2-1, with 9 bases identical to TRBD1. The CDR3 is made up of 15 amino acids. Germline V gives CDR1 LNHDA, CDR2 SQIVND (reference sequence). Trimming removed 7 bases from V and 0 bases from J; junction bases left unmatched: 4. CDR3 coding DNA: TGTGCCAGTACTCCGACAGGGGGCTCCTACAATGAGCAGTTCTTC. Protein sequence: CASTPTGGSYNEQFF.

This clone has just one count. The V call is TRBV18, the J call TRBJ1-2; 8 positions agree with TRBD1. The CDR3 runs to 15 residues. After removal of 0 bases from V and 5 bases from J, the junction contained 5 bases not matched to a gene. CDR1 KGHSH and CDR2 LQKENI come from the germline V gene. This CDR3 reads CASSPPPGGFYGYTF. CDR3 coding DNA: TGTGCCAGCTCACCACCGCCAGGGGGCTTTTATGGCTACACCTTC.

The chain has TRBV19 and TRBJ2-3; TRBD1 matches 7 bases. The CDR3 runs to 14 residues. Per germline, CDR1 LNHDA and CDR2 SQIVND (reference sequence). Germline trimming cut 1 base from V and 6 bases from J; bases unmatched to any gene: 4. This CDR3 is CASSIGTGHDTQYF. The CDR3 DNA reads as TGTGCCAGTAGTATAGGGACAGGACATGATACGCAGTATTTT.